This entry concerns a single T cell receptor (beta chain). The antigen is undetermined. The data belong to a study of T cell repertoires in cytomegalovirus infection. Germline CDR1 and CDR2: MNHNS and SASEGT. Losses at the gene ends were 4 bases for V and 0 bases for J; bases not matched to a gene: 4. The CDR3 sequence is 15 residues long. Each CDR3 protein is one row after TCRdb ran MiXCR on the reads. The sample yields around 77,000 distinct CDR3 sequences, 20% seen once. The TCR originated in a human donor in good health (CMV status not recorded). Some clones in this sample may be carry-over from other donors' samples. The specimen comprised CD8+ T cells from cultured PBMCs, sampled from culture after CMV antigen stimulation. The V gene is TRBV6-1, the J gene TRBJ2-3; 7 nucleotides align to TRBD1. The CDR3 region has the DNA TGTGCCAGCAGTGTGGGGACAGCAAGCACAGATACGCAGTATTTT. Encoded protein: CASSVGTASTDTQYF.